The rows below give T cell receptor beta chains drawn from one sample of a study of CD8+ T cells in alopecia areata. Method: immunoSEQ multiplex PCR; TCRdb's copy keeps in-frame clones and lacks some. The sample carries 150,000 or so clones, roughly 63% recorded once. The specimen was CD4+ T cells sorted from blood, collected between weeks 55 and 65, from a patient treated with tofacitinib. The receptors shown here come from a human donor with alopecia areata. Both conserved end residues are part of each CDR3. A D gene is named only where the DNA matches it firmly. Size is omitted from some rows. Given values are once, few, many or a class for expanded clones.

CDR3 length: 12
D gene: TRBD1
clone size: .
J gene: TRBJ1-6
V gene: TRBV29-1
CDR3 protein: CSVGGQGSPLHF

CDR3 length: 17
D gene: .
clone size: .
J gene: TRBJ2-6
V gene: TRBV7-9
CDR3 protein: CASSFGTDSSGANVLTF

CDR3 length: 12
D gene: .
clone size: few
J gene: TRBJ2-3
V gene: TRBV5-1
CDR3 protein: CASSLVSDTQYF

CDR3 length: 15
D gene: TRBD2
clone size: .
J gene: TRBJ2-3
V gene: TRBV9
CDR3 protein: CASSSRAGRTDTQYF

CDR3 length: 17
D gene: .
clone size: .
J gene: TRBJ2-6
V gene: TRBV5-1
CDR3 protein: CASSFPKDRIGANVLTF

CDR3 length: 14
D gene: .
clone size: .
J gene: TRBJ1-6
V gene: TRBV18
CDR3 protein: CASSNGQRSSPLHF

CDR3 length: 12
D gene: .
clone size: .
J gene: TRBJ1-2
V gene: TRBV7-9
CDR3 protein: CASSLRAYGYTF

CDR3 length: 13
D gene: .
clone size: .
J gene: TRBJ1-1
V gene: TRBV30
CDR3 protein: CAWSNLLNTEAFF

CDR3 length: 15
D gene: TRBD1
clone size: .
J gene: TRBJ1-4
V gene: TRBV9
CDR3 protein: CASSVETGAGTKLFF

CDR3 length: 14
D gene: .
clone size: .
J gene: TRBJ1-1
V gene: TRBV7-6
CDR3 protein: CASSRVPMNTEAFF

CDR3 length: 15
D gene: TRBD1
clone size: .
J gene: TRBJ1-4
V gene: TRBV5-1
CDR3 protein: CASSRQGTANEKLFF

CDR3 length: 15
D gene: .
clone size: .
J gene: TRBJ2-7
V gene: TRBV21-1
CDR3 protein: CASRQTPGQLYEQYF

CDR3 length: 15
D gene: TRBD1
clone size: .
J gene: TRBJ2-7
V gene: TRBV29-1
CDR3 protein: CSVEVPGQGIYEQYF

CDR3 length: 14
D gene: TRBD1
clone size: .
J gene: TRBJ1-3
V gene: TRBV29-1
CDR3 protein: CSVDGQDSGNTIYF

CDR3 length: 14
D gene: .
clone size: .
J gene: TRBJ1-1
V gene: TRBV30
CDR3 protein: CAWSAGLPGTEAFF

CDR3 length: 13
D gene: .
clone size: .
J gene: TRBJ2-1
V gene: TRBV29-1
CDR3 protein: CSVGGSYYNEQFF

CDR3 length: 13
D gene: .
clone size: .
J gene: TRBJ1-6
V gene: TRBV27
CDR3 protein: CASRSDANSPLHF

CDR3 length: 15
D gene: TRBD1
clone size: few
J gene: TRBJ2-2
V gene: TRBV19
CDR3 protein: CASSPRTGRTGELFF

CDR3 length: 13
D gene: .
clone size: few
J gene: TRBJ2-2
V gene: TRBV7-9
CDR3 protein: CASSLQGSGELFF

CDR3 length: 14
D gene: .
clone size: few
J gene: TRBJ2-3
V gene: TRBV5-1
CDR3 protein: CASSSETSTDTQYF

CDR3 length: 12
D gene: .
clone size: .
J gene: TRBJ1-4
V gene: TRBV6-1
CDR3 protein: CASSPALEKLFF

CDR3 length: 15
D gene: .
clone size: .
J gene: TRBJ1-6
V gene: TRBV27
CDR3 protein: CASSSEALAHSPLHF

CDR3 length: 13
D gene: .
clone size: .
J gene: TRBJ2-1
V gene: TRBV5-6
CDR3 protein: CASSLTRPTMQFF

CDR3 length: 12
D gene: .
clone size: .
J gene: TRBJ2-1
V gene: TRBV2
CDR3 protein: CASSGLYNEQFF

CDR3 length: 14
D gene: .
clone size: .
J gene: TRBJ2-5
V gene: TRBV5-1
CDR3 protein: CASSPQVGRETQYF

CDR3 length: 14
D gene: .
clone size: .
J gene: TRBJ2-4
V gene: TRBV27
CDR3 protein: CASSLAGPISIQYF

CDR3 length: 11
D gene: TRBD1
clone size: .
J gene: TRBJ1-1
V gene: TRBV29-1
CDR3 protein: CSVDRGREAFF

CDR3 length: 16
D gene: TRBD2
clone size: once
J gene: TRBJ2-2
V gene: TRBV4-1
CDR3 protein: CASSQGLAGPTGELFF

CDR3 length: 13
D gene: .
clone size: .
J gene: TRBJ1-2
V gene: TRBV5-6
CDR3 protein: CASARRGGYGYTF

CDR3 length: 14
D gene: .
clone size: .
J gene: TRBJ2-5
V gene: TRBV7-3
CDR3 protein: CASSPSGPQETQYF

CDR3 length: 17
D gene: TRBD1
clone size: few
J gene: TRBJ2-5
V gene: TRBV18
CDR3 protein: CASSLNARTGIGETQYF

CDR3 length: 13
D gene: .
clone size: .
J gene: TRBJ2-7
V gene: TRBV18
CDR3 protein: CASSPVGRYEQYF

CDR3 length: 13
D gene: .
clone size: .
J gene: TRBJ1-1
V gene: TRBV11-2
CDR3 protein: CASSLVPRTEAFF

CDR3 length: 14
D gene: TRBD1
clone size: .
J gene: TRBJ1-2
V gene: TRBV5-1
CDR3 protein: CASSRDRGLYGYTF

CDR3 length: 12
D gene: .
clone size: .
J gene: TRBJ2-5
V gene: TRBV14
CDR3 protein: CASSQYGETQYF

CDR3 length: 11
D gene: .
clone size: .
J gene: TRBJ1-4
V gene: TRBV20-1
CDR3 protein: CSAGDREKLFF

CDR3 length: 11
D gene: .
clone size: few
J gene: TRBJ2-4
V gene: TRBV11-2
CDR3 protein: CASSVQNIQYF

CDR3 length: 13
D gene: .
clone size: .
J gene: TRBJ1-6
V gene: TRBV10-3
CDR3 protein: CAISKGDNSPLHF

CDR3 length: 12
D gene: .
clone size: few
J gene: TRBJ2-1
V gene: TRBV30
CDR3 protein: CACRAPSNEQFF

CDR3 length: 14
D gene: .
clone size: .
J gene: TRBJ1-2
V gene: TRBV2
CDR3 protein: CASIPSRGYYGYTF

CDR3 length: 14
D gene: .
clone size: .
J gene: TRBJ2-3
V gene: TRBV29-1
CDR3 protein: CSVSPQGITDTQYF

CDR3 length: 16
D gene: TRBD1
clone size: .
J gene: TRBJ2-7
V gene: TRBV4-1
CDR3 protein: CASSQRSGTGFNEQYF

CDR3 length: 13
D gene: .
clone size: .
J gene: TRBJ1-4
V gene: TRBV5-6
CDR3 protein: CASSLAVENFLFF

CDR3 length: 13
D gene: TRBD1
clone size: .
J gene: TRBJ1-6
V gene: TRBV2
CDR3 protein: CASGTGVNSPLHF

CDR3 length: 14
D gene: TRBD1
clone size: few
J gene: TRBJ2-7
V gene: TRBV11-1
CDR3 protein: CASSGDRTSYEQYF

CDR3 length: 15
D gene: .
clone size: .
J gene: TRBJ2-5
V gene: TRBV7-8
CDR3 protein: CASSITSGPGGTQYF

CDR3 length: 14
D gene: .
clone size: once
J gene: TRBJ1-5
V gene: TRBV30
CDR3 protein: CAWSTPEARQPQHF

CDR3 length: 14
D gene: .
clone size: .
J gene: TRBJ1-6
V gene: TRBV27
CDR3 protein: CASSLLRNNSPLHF

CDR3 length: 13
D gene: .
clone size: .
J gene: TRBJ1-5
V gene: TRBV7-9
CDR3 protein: CASSLAGGQPQHF

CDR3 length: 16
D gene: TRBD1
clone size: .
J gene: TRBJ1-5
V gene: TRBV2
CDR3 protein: CASSADRGLGGQPQHF

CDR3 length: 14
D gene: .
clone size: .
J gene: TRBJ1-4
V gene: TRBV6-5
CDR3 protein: CASSYTPRFGKLFF

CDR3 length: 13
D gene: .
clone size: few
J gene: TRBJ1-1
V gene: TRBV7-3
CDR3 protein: CASSRTRNTEAFF

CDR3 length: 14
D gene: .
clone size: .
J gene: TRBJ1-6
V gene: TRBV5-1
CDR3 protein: CASSSRQNNSPLHF

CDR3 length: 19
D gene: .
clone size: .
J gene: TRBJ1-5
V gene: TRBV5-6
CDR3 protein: CASSSQGDLRIYSNQPQHF

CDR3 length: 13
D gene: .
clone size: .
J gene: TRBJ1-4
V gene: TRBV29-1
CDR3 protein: CSVRQGSNEKLFF

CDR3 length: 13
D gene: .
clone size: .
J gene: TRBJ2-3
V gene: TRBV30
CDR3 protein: CAWSAPGIDTQYF

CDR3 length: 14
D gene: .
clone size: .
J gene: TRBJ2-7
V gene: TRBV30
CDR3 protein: CAWTLTDVSYEQYF